These 25 T cell receptor beta chains came from one sample sequenced in a study of shared clonotypes between healthy human individuals. The table came from immunoSEQ multiplex PCR; TCRdb's copy has only in-frame clones and leaves some out. The table includes about 2 million clones, about 95% detected once. Terminally differentiated effector memory CD45RA+ cells were excluded from the naive CD8 cells, which were CD45RO-negative and positively selected for CCR7. Sequencing was carried out using naive CD8+ T cells sorted from blood. The receptor source for this set is a man aged 18 to 30 in good health.

This chain links TRBV7-9 with TRBJ2-5; 7 bases are a match to TRBD1. The germline V gene encodes CDR1 SEHNR and CDR2 FQNEAQ (reference sequence). V shed 0 bases, J shed 5 bases, and the junction held 6 bases outside the gene matches. The CDR3 has 15 amino acids. The CDR3 DNA is TGTGCCAGCAGCTTAGCGCAAGGGGGCGAGGAGACCCAGTACTTC. Translating it yields CASSLAQGGEETQYF.

This clone was seen only once. The chain has TRBV7-8 and TRBJ2-7; perhaps D is TRBD1 or TRBD2 (5 bases each). Trimming left V 4 bases short and J 4 bases short, with 14 bases between. In germline, CDR1 is SGHVS, CDR2 FQNEAQ. This CDR3 is 14 amino acids long. This CDR3 is CASSSPGRIYEQYF. The DNA of the CDR3 is TGTGCCAGCAGCTCCCCGGGACGGATATACGAGCAGTACTTC.

The V and J genes are TRBV4-3 and TRBJ2-2; 9 nucleotides match TRBD1. J lost 7 bases, V lost 0 bases, and 12 bases had no gene match. CDR1 LGHNA and CDR2 YSLEER come from the germline V gene. This CDR3 is built from 18 residues. The CDR3 DNA is TGCGCCAGCAGCCAAGATTTGAGGGACAGGGCTTACTACGGGGAGCTGTTTTTT. This encodes CASSQDLRDRAYYGELFF.

This clone appeared a single time. V usage is TRBV6-1 and J usage is TRBJ1-1; 8 bases agree with TRBD1. Trimming cost V 4 bases and J 7 bases; bases outside gene matches: 5. The CDR3 runs 13 residues. CDR1 is MNHNS, CDR2 SASEGT, per germline. For the CDR3, the DNA is TGTGCCAGCAGTGTCCAGGGGGCCAATGAAGCTTTCTTT. Translating gives CASSVQGANEAFF.

The V and J genes are TRBV5-6 and TRBJ2-2; 7 nucleotides agree with TRBD1. Trimming took 4 bases from V and 7 from J; bases not matched to a gene: 4. The germline V gene has CDR1 SGHDT and CDR2 YYEEEE. This CDR3 is 13 amino acids long. The CDR3 DNA follows: TGTGCCAGCAGCGCAGGGACAGTCGGGGAGCTGTTTTTT. Translated: CASSAGTVGELFF.

The gene calls are TRBV6-1 and TRBJ1-3; D unresolved. Between the trimmed V and J ends, which lost 2 bases and 0 bases, there was a span of 8 bases. The CDR3 has 15 residues. Looked up from germline, CDR1 is MNHNS and CDR2 is SASEGT. The CDR3 reads CASSELTFSGNTIYF. CDR3 sequence (DNA): TGTGCCAGCAGTGAACTGACCTTCTCTGGAAACACCATATATTTT.

The V gene is TRBV7-2, the J gene TRBJ2-7; D remains unclear. The germline V and J ends were trimmed by 1 base and 6 bases, with 7 bases remaining between them. The CDR3 has 12 amino acids. The germline gives CDR1 SGHTA, CDR2 FQGNSA. The CDR3 DNA reads TGTGCCAGCAGCTTAGATAGATTCGAGCAGTACTTC. It translates to CASSLDRFEQYF.

Worth noting for this clone: A read error is possible here, since a much larger clone lies one base away. The CDR3 region is CASSVGYEQYF. DNA of the CDR3: TGTGCCAGCAGCGTGGGCTACGAGCAGTACTTC. The gene calls are TRBV5-6 and TRBJ2-7; no clear D gene. There are 11 residues in the CDR3. The V end lost 4 bases, the J end lost 3 bases, and 5 bases lay between the germline ends. The germline gives CDR1 SGHDT, CDR2 YYEEEE.

DNA for the CDR3: TGTGCCAGCGGACACCCACCGGGACTAGCGGGGGAAGTGTTAGATACGCAGTATTTT. This encodes CASGHPPGLAGEVLDTQYF. This chain joins TRBV7-8 and TRBJ2-3, with TRBD2 identical over 14 bases. Germline values: CDR1 SGHVS, CDR2 FQNEAQ. Trimming cost V 8 bases and J 5 bases; bases outside gene matches: 18. The CDR3 loop spans 19 amino acids.

This clone was recorded once. The chain uses TRBV11-2 and TRBJ2-1; 11 bases agree with TRBD2. Trimming at V came to 5 bases and at J to 9 bases, leaving 18 bases not matched to a gene. The CDR3 spans 18 residues. Germline V gene data show CDR1 as SGHAT and CDR2 as FQNNGV. The CDR3 DNA reads as TGTGCCAGCAGCAACCGGACTAGCGGGCTCCTCGTTGACAGTGAGCAGTTCTTC. Its protein product is CASSNRTSGLLVDSEQFF.

The genes are TRBV27 and TRBJ2-7; 8 nucleotides align to TRBD2. Per the germline V gene, CDR1 is MNHEY and CDR2 is SMNVEV (reference sequence). V lost 5 bases to trimming and J lost 2 bases; unmatched junction nucleotides: 11. This CDR3 is 16 amino acids long. The chain's CDR3 is CASSPSGGPLPYEQYF. The CDR3, as DNA: TGTGCCAGCAGTCCCTCGGGAGGGCCTTTGCCCTACGAGCAGTACTTC.

The chain recombines TRBV5-6 with TRBJ2-7, with 9 bases aligning to TRBD1. CDR1 and CDR2 from the germline V gene are SGHDT and YYEEEE. The J segment lost 6 bases and the V segment lost 4 bases, leaving 5 bases of the junction unmatched. This CDR3 contains 13 residues. The CDR3 bases are TGTGCCAGCAGCGTCGGGACAGGGAGCGAGCAGTACTTC. Amino acid sequence: CASSVGTGSEQYF.

The chain couples TRBV11-2 to TRBJ2-7; maybe TRBD2 (5 bases). Trimming pared 4 bases from V and 0 bases from J, leaving 13 bases between. The CDR3 totals 15 residues. The V gene's germline CDR1 is SGHAT and CDR2 FQNNGV. The CDR3 DNA is TGTGCCAGCAGCTCATTGACGGGGAACTCCTACGAGCAGTACTTC. This sequence encodes CASSSLTGNSYEQYF.

This clone was observed a few times. The V call is TRBV5-1, the J call TRBJ1-6; TRBD1 agrees at 8 bases. Germline loops: CDR1 SGHRS, CDR2 YFSETQ. V was pared by 5 bases and J by 9 bases, with 4 bases of the junction left unmatched. The CDR3 is 13 residues long. The CDR3 protein is CASSGDRGSPLHF. CDR3 DNA: TGCGCCAGCAGTGGAGACAGGGGTTCACCCCTCCACTTT.

This clone was counted once. The J gene is TRBJ1-2, the V gene TRBV27, with D unclear. The germline gives CDR1 MNHEY, CDR2 SMNVEV (reference sequence). The CDR3 has 15 residues. V lost 1 base and J lost 6, with 15 bases in between. For the CDR3, the DNA is TGTGCCAGCAGTTTATATGGCGGAAGTTCGCATGGCTACACCTTC. Residues: CASSLYGGSSHGYTF.

The gene calls are TRBV18 and TRBJ2-5, with 9 bases aligning to TRBD2. The CDR3 runs to 14 residues. V lost 2 bases, J lost 5 bases, and 3 bases stayed unmatched. Germline CDR1 and CDR2: KGHSH and LQKENI. The CDR3 coding sequence is TGTGCCAGCTCACCAATAGCGGGAGTCGAGACCCAGTACTTC. Its protein product is CASSPIAGVETQYF.

J is TRBJ2-7 and V is TRBV11-2, with TRBD2 matching 13 bases. Germline V gene sequence: CDR1 SGHAT, CDR2 FQNNGV. This CDR3 contains 17 residues. Trimming at V came to 5 bases and at J to 0 bases, leaving 7 bases not matched to a gene. The CDR3 reads CASSPGLAGVLSYEQYF. The CDR3 bases are TGTGCCAGCAGCCCTGGACTAGCGGGGGTGCTCTCCTACGAGCAGTACTTC.

V is TRBV7-3 and J is TRBJ2-7; D ambiguous. V was trimmed by 0 bases and J by 5 bases, leaving 14 bases between them. Germline V gene data show CDR1 as SGHTA and CDR2 as FQGTGA. CDR3 length: 15 amino acids. DNA for the CDR3: TGTGCCAGCAGCTTAACCCACAGCCGGATCGACGAGCAGTACTTC. Translation: CASSLTHSRIDEQYF.

The chain uses TRBV6-6 and TRBJ2-1; no clear D gene. Germline V gene lookup returns CDR1 MNHNY and CDR2 SVGAGI (reference sequence). Deletions cut 2 bases from V and 8 bases from J, with 7 bases between. The CDR3 runs to 12 residues. The chain's CDR3 is CASSYLYDEQFF. The CDR3 nucleotides read TGTGCCAGCAGTTACCTATACGATGAGCAGTTCTTC.

DNA for the CDR3: TGCAGCGTTGAAGGGCTGGGGTCTGGAAACACCATATATTTT. As protein: CSVEGLGSGNTIYF. The V gene is TRBV29-1, the J gene TRBJ1-3; no firm D call. The V end lost 1 base, the J end lost 1 base, and 8 bases lay between the germline ends. The CDR3 covers 14 residues. The germline V gene has CDR1 SQVTM and CDR2 ANQGSEA.

V usage is TRBV7-2 and J usage is TRBJ1-2; perhaps TRBD1 as D (5 bases). There are 13 residues in the CDR3. Between the trimmed V and J ends, which lost 5 bases and 8 bases, there was a span of 15 bases. Per germline, CDR1 SGHTA and CDR2 FQGNSA. CDR3 in amino acids: CASSLSGSRGYTF. For the CDR3, the DNA is TGTGCCAGCAGCCTATCAGGGTCACGGGGCTACACCTTC.

This rearrangement joins TRBV5-6 to TRBJ2-5; 7 bases are a match to TRBD1. There are 17 residues in the CDR3. The V and J ends lost 6 bases and 1 base, in that order; junction bases with no gene match: 15. In germline, CDR1 is SGHDT, CDR2 YYEEEE. The CDR3 DNA is TGTGCCAGCACAAGAGGATTGACAGGGAACGGCCAAGAGACCCAGTACTTC. Translated: CASTRGLTGNGQETQYF.

The chain joins TRBV29-1 to TRBJ1-2, with D possibly TRBD1 on 6 matching bases. V was pared by 6 bases and J by 5 bases, with 13 bases between. There are 12 residues in the CDR3. Germline V CDR1 and CDR2: SQVTM, ANQGSEA. CDR3 protein: CSVGKGGYGYTF. CDR3 in DNA: TGCAGCGTCGGAAAAGGGGGGTATGGCTACACCTTC.

In regard to this clone: The same CDR3 can be traced to other DNA sequences in this sample. The chain is built from TRBV18 and TRBJ2-2, with 7 bases aligning to TRBD2. V dropped 3 bases and J dropped 2; count of bases not matched to a gene: 9. There are 17 residues in the CDR3. Germline CDR1 is KGHSH and CDR2 is LQKENI. The CDR3 DNA is TGTGCCAGCTCACCGCGAACAAGCGGGGTCAACACCGGGGAGCTGTTTTTT. Its translation: CASSPRTSGVNTGELFF. The complete variable domain, with remaining parts taken from reference TRBV18 and TRBJ2-2, reads NAGVMQNPRHLVRRRGQEARLRCSPMKGHSHVYWYRQLPEEGLKFMVYLQKENIIDESGMPKERFSAEFPKEGPSILRIQQVVRGDSAAYFCASSPRTSGVNTGELFFGEGSRLTVL.

The CDR3 region has the DNA TGTGCCAGCTCACCAGCGACTAGCGGGGGGGCCGGGTACGAGCAGTACTTC. Protein sequence: CASSPATSGGAGYEQYF. The chain carries TRBV18 and TRBJ2-7; 14 positions match TRBD2. Germline CDR1 is KGHSH and CDR2 is LQKENI. The CDR3 is 17 residues long. J gave up 4 bases and V 2 bases, and 7 bases lay outside the gene matches.